This TCR beta chain was recorded in a study of cytomegalovirus exposure and HLA in healthy donors. Study summary: Roughly 180 million T cells yielded some 120 million unique TCR beta sequences in earlier analysis.

PCR was performed using 60 Vbeta and 13 Jbeta primers. Sequenced by immunoSEQ multiplex PCR; TCRdb stores in-frame clones only, minus some. There are roughly 100,000 clones in the sample; roughly 75% occur only once, and 2% to 3% lies in the top ten. The CDR3 consists of 17 residues. Germline V lookup: CDR1 SGHRS, CDR2 YFSETQ. The V end was cut by 0 bases, the J end by 2 bases, with 14 bases between. The TCR sequence derives from a man in his forties or fifties in good health and CMV-seronegative. Sequenced input: PBMCs. The gene calls are TRBV5-1 and TRBJ2-2, with a possible D match to TRBD1 (6 bases). In DNA form, the CDR3 reads TGCGCCAGCAGCTTGGCCTTGGACAGTCGTAACACCGGGGAGCTGTTTTTT. Protein sequence: CASSLALDSRNTGELFF.